This T cell receptor (beta chain) was retrieved from a study of blood T cell repertoires in COVID-19. Repertoires were generated with immunoSEQ multiplex PCR, while TCRdb's copy carries only in-frame clones and drops some. The sample has under 85,000 clones; over 75% are singletons. Germline V gene sequence: CDR1 SGHRS, CDR2 YFSETQ. V shed 4 bases and J 2 bases; nucleotides not matched to a gene: 11. This CDR3 contains 16 residues. This TCR derives from a man aged 50-59 years with acute or convalescent COVID-19. The source material was peripheral blood. This chain uses TRBV5-1 with TRBJ2-7; the match to TRBD1 covers 8 bases. CDR3: CASSPTPQGAPYEQYF. CDR3 sequence (DNA): TGCGCCAGCAGCCCCACCCCCCAGGGGGCCCCCTACGAGCAGTACTTC. The whole variable domain, remainder taken from reference TRBV5-1 and TRBJ2-7, is KAGVTQTPRYLIKTRGQQVTLSCSPISGHRSVSWYQQTPGQGLQFLFEYFSETQRNKGNFPGRFSGRQFSNSRSEMNVSTLELGDSALYLCASSPTPQGAPYEQYFGPGTRLTVT.